The 26 T cell receptor beta chains below were found in one sample sequenced in a study of cytomegalovirus exposure and HLA in healthy donors. The primer mix had 60 Vbeta and 13 Jbeta primers. Clones were sequenced by immunoSEQ multiplex PCR, and TCRdb holds only the in-frame ones, with some missing. The table has about 95,000 clones, less than 80% seen once. Material: PBMCs. All receptors derive from a middle-aged woman in good health and CMV-seropositive.

The rearrangement joins TRBV2 to TRBJ2-1, with D possibly being TRBD1 (5 bases). Germline CDR1 reads SNHLY; CDR2 reads FYNNEI. V was trimmed by 1 base and J by 7 bases, leaving 14 bases between them. The CDR3 runs 15 residues. CDR3 sequence reads: CASSEESVRQNEQFF. CDR3 DNA: TGTGCCAGCAGTGAAGAGTCCGTCAGACAGAATGAGCAGTTCTTC.

Points on this clone: The junction departs from germline at one end; a sequencing error may be responsible. The J gene is TRBJ2-7, the V gene TRBV28; no firm D call. Germline assignment: CDR1 MDHEN and CDR2 SYDVKM. The CDR3 has 15 amino acids. CDR3 sequence reads: CASSLRGSISHEQYF. CDR3 nucleotides: TGTGCCAGCAGCCTACGAGGATCTATCTCCCACGAGCAGTACTTC.

This clone was counted at least ten times. The V gene is TRBV6-1, the J gene TRBJ1-4, with D perhaps matching TRBD1 (5 bases). The CDR3 runs to 14 residues. Looked up from germline, CDR1 is MNHNS and CDR2 is SASEGT. Deletions cut 3 bases from V and 7 bases from J, with 12 bases between. The CDR3 nucleotides are TGTGCCAGCAGTGAGCAGGGAACGGGTGAAAAACTGTTTTTT. Protein sequence: CASSEQGTGEKLFF.

The chain recombines TRBV5-4 with TRBJ2-5; TRBD1 is a possible D gene (6 bases). The germline V and J ends were trimmed by 4 bases and 5 bases, with 12 bases remaining between them. Per germline, CDR1 SGHNT and CDR2 YYREEE (reference sequence). This CDR3 comprises 13 residues. In nucleotides, the CDR3 is TGTGCCAGCAGCCGAACAGGGTACGAGACCCAGTACTTC. Amino acids: CASSRTGYETQYF.

The chain uses TRBV28 and TRBJ2-7, with D perhaps TRBD1 (6 bases). The CDR3 length is 15 residues. Germline V gene sequence: CDR1 MDHEN, CDR2 SYDVKM. V was clipped by 6 bases and J by 2 bases, with 17 bases between them. The CDR3 nucleotides read TGTGCCAGCAGCCCCCCCGGGACATTAACCTACGAGCAGTACTTC. Translating gives CASSPPGTLTYEQYF.

The chain recombines TRBV29-1 with TRBJ2-1; D call uncertain. The CDR3 is 14 amino acids. Germline values: CDR1 SQVTM, CDR2 ANQGSEA. The V and J ends lost 2 bases and 2 bases respectively, with 10 bases between them. The CDR3 loop reads CSVETQVAYNEQFF. CDR3 DNA: TGCAGCGTTGAAACCCAGGTCGCCTACAATGAGCAGTTCTTC.

This CDR3 is CASSLSLWTGLHEQFF. The DNA of the CDR3 is TGTGCCAGCAGTTTATCCCTGTGGACAGGGCTACATGAGCAGTTCTTC. The chain carries TRBV27 and TRBJ2-1, with TRBD1 matching 8 bases. Germline V lookup: CDR1 MNHEY, CDR2 SMNVEV (reference sequence). The CDR3 runs 16 residues. J lost 8 bases, V lost 0 bases, and 9 bases had no gene match.

Notes on this clone: Other DNA variants within this sample encode the same CDR3. The CDR3 DNA follows: TGTGCCAGCAGCGACCGACTAGCGGGAGAGGACAATGAGCAGTTCTTC. Translation gives CASSDRLAGEDNEQFF. The chain carries TRBV5-6 and TRBJ2-1, with 12 bases aligning to TRBD2. V lost 4 bases to trimming and J lost 5 bases; unmatched junction nucleotides: 7. This CDR3 is 16 amino acids long. Germline V gene data show CDR1 as SGHDT and CDR2 as YYEEEE.

This chain uses TRBV5-1 with TRBJ2-2; 8 nucleotides line up with TRBD2. CDR1 and CDR2 from the germline V gene are SGHRS and YFSETQ. After removal of 2 bases from V and 6 bases from J, the junction contained 3 bases not matched to a gene. This CDR3 comprises 14 residues. CDR3 bases: TGCGCCAGCAGCTTCGGGACTAGGGCCGGGGAGCTGTTTTTT. Translating it yields CASSFGTRAGELFF. Full variable domain (missing parts from reference TRBV5-1 and TRBJ2-2): KAGVTQTPRYLIKTRGQQVTLSCSPISGHRSVSWYQQTPGQGLQFLFEYFSETQRNKGNFPGRFSGRQFSNSRSEMNVSTLELGDSALYLCASSFGTRAGELFFGEGSRLTVL.

V gene TRBV28 combines with J gene TRBJ2-7, with D hard to call. The germline V gene has CDR1 MDHEN and CDR2 SYDVKM. The CDR3 totals 12 residues. The V end lost 6 bases, the J end lost 6 bases, and 12 bases lay between the germline ends. CDR3 sequence reads: CASSLLSREQYF. CDR3 coding DNA: TGTGCCAGCAGCCTCTTATCGCGCGAGCAGTACTTC.

A single count supports this clone. The chain combines TRBV2 with TRBJ1-1; D is perhaps TRBD1 (5 bases). The CDR3 runs 14 residues. Trimming removed 3 bases from V and 4 bases from J, with 12 bases in between. Germline CDR1 reads SNHLY; CDR2 reads FYNNEI. CDR3 in amino acids: CASSDRQGGTEAFF. The CDR3 coding sequence is TGTGCCAGCAGTGACCGCCAGGGAGGCACTGAAGCTTTCTTT.

The rearrangement uses TRBV2 and TRBJ1-4; D uncertain. The CDR3 consists of 16 residues. V lost 6 bases and J 3 bases, leaving 17 bases between the germline ends. Germline V gives CDR1 SNHLY, CDR2 FYNNEI. CDR3 sequence: CASSPWEPRANEKLFF. The CDR3 DNA is TGTGCCAGCAGCCCTTGGGAGCCGCGAGCTAATGAAAAACTGTTTTTT.

The chain carries TRBV11-2 and TRBJ2-1; 7 nucleotides align to TRBD2. CDR1 is SGHAT and CDR2 is FQNNGV in the germline V gene. Trimming at V came to 5 bases and at J to 8 bases, leaving 3 bases not matched to a gene. The CDR3 has 12 residues. The CDR3 sequence is CASSQAGDEQFF. The CDR3 DNA sequence: TGTGCCAGCAGCCAGGCGGGGGATGAGCAGTTCTTC.

The rearrangement uses TRBV28 and TRBJ2-5, with 7 bases matching TRBD1. The length of the CDR3 is 15 residues. The germline V gene has CDR1 MDHEN and CDR2 SYDVKM. Trimming removed 5 bases from V and 2 bases from J; junction bases left unmatched: 8. CDR3 amino acids: CASSPQTGTQETQYF. The CDR3 nucleotides read TGTGCCAGCAGTCCGCAGACAGGGACACAAGAGACCCAGTACTTC.

V gene TRBV5-1 combines with J gene TRBJ2-7, with 10 bases aligning to TRBD1. Germline V gene sequence: CDR1 SGHRS, CDR2 YFSETQ. Germline trimming cut 4 bases from V and 6 bases from J; bases unmatched to any gene: 10. The CDR3 is 15 residues long. The CDR3: CASSGKTGGSGEQYF. In DNA, the CDR3 is TGCGCCAGCAGCGGAAAGACAGGGGGCAGTGGCGAGCAGTACTTC. The full variable domain, rest sourced from reference TRBV5-1 and TRBJ2-7, is KAGVTQTPRYLIKTRGQQVTLSCSPISGHRSVSWYQQTPGQGLQFLFEYFSETQRNKGNFPGRFSGRQFSNSRSEMNVSTLELGDSALYLCASSGKTGGSGEQYFGPGTRLTVT.

This clone was detected once. The rearrangement uses TRBV6-6 and TRBJ2-5; possible D gene TRBD1, 5 bases. The CDR3 sequence is 13 residues long. V shed 5 bases and J shed 4 bases, with 11 bases lying between them. Germline values: CDR1 MNHNY, CDR2 SVGAGI (reference sequence). CDR3 bases: TGTGCCAGCAGTCCAACAGGTACAGAGACCCAGTACTTC. Its translation is CASSPTGTETQYF.

The chain uses TRBV5-5 and TRBJ1-2; the match to TRBD1 covers 9 bases. Germline values: CDR1 SGHKS, CDR2 YYEKEE (reference sequence). The CDR3 totals 17 residues. V lost 0 bases to trimming and J lost 4 bases; unmatched junction nucleotides: 10. The DNA of the CDR3 is TGTGCCAGCAGCTTGGTGGCCGGTGGACAGGGGTCCTATGGCTACACCTTC. This encodes CASSLVAGGQGSYGYTF.

The V gene is TRBV18, the J gene TRBJ2-4; the D gene is possibly TRBD2 (5 bases). The CDR3 consists of 12 residues. Germline V CDR1 and CDR2: KGHSH, LQKENI. The ends were cut back, 1 base at V and 15 bases at J, with 13 bases in the middle. The CDR3 nucleotides read TGTGCCAGCTCACCACGAGGGTCAGTTCGGTACTTC. Its protein product is CASSPRGSVRYF.

The chain carries TRBV2 and TRBJ2-1, with 7 bases aligning to TRBD2. The CDR3 is made up of 16 amino acids. With 2 bases clipped from V and 7 bases from J, the junction kept 11 bases outside the gene matches. Germline-derived CDR1 and CDR2 are SNHLY and FYNNEI. The CDR3 nucleotides read TGTGCCAGCAGTGAATTGCTAGCGGAGGGCCTTAATGAGCAGTTCTTC. Translating it yields CASSELLAEGLNEQFF.

This clone was observed a single time. V is TRBV27 and J is TRBJ2-7; the D gene is possibly TRBD2 (5 bases). With 2 bases removed from V and 6 bases from J, the gap between germline ends came to 23 bases. The CDR3 covers 17 residues. Per the germline V gene, CDR1 is MNHEY and CDR2 is SMNVEV (reference sequence). The chain's CDR3 is CASSLRASWYKPTEQYF. The CDR3, as DNA: TGTGCCAGCAGTTTACGGGCTAGCTGGTATAAGCCGACCGAGCAGTACTTC.

V gene TRBV29-1 combines with J gene TRBJ2-7; D may be TRBD1 (6 bases). Germline values: CDR1 SQVTM, CDR2 ANQGSEA. V dropped 6 bases and J dropped 3 bases, with 15 bases sitting between them. This CDR3 spans 13 amino acids. The CDR3 loop reads CSVLTRGSYEQYF. The CDR3 DNA is TGCAGCGTCCTCACTAGGGGGAGCTACGAGCAGTACTTC.

The chain combines TRBV15 with TRBJ2-2; 10 bases are a match to TRBD2. J was trimmed by 1 base and V by 0 bases; bases with no gene match: 2. The CDR3 loop spans 17 amino acids. The germline V gene has CDR1 LNHNV and CDR2 YYDKDF (reference sequence). The CDR3 loop is CATSRDRLAGNTGELFF. CDR3 nucleotide sequence: TGTGCCACCAGCAGAGATCGACTAGCGGGGAACACCGGGGAGCTGTTTTTT. The whole variable domain, remainder taken from reference TRBV15 and TRBJ2-2, is DAMVIQNPRYQVTQFGKPVTLSCSQTLNHNVMYWYQQKSSQAPKLLFHYYDKDFNNEADTPDNFQSRRPNTSFCFLDIRSPGLGDTAMYLCATSRDRLAGNTGELFFGEGSRLTVL.

This chain links TRBV2 with TRBJ2-7; D is undetermined. V lost 1 base and J lost 0, with 7 bases in between. Germline CDR1 and CDR2: SNHLY and FYNNEI. CDR3 length: 14 amino acids. In nucleotides, the CDR3 is TGTGCCAGCAGTGAAGAGACTGACTCCTACGAGCAGTACTTC. Translated: CASSEETDSYEQYF.

This chain links TRBV29-1 with TRBJ1-2; D might be TRBD1 (6 bases). Trimming took 7 bases from V and 8 from J, leaving 23 bases between them. This CDR3 comprises 14 residues. Germline V CDR1 and CDR2: SQVTM, ANQGSEA. For the CDR3, the DNA is TGCAGCGACTCCGACAGGACCCTGAGGGGGGGCTACACCTTC. It specifies CSDSDRTLRGGYTF.

The chain recombines TRBV6-5 with TRBJ2-7; weak D call: TRBD1 (6 bases). The length of the CDR3 is 15 residues. Looked up from germline, CDR1 is MNHEY and CDR2 is SVGAGI. V was shortened by 2 bases and J by 3 bases, with 14 bases between the two germline ends. The CDR3 region has the DNA TGTGCCAGCAGTTACAAGAAGGCCAGGGGCTACGAGCAGTACTTC. Residues: CASSYKKARGYEQYF.

The chain carries TRBV7-8 and TRBJ1-5, with 9 bases identical to TRBD1. Trimming at V came to 5 bases and at J to 0 bases, leaving 8 bases not matched to a gene. Germline V lookup: CDR1 SGHVS, CDR2 FQNEAQ. This CDR3 region has 17 residues. This CDR3 reads CASSPTGTGNSNQPQHF. In DNA form, the CDR3 reads TGTGCCAGCAGCCCGACAGGGACAGGGAATAGCAATCAGCCCCAGCATTTT. Drawing the rest from reference TRBV7-8 and TRBJ1-5, the complete variable domain is GAGVSQSPRYKVAKRGQDVALRCDPISGHVSLFWYQQALGQGPEFLTYFQNEAQLDKSGLPSDRFFAERPEGSVSTLKIQRTQQEDSAVYLCASSPTGTGNSNQPQHFGDGTRLSIL.